This T cell receptor (beta chain) is drawn from a study of pediatric ulcerative colitis. Study outcomes and limitations: All ulcerative colitis patients, but no controls, carried a couple of rectal clonotypes.

Notes on this clone: Its antigen is unidentified.

Using immunoSEQ multiplex PCR, the repertoire was profiled, and TCRdb retains in-frame clones only, with some absent. Of 15,000 or so clones in the sample, 70% to 90% are singletons; the top ten hold approximately 0.96%. V was cut by 1 base and J by 5 bases, with 6 bases left in between. Germline CDR1 reads SGHDT; CDR2 reads YYEEEE. The CDR3 is made up of 12 amino acids. The chain carries TRBV5-6 and TRBJ1-1; D remains unclear. The origin of this receptor is a boy younger than 18 with moderate ulcerative colitis. The specimen was blood. The CDR3 nucleotides read TGTGCCAGCAGCTTGTTCGAGACTGAAGCTTTCTTT. Translated: CASSLFETEAFF.